The entry below describes one T cell receptor (beta chain). The antigen it binds to is not known. The sample holds no much larger clone one base away, and base qualities are not on file. Libraries were built with RT-PCR. The sequencing machine was an Illumina HiSeq 2500. Through fastp at Q25 and MiXCR, TCRdb rebuilt clones from the public reads, retaining in-frame beta chains. Entries are consolidated by CDR3 protein sequence, retaining the most common genes and DNA. The sample table shows a few hundred thousand distinct CDR3 sequences, and roughly 22% are seen once. The ten largest clones take up under 13% of the sample. CDR1 and CDR2, looked up from the germline V gene (reference sequence), are DFQATT and SNEGSKA. The junction shows trimming of 6 bases on V and 3 bases on J, and the gene matches do not reach 9 bases of it. The CDR3 holds 15 amino acids from the cysteine to the phenylalanine. The CDR3 DNA has 45 bases and is translated from base 1.

The data originate from a study of response to subunit inactivated influenza vaccine (dated by TCRdb to between 2017 and 2018). Study-level background: Deep quantitative profiling of the T cell receptor repertoire was used in the study to follow responses to a trivalent subunit inactivated influenza vaccine. Overall study outcomes, separate from this receptor: According to the authors, only a limited number of new T cells may be recruited by each seasonal influenza vaccination.

This clonotype originated in a man between 50 and 69 years old who received an inactivated influenza vaccine. Donor details come from another sample of the same person, matched by shared clones. This sample comprised PBMCs from blood, obtained roughly 20 months after vaccination. This sequence uses TRBV20-1 and TRBJ2-5; TRBD2 lines up with 11 middle nucleotides. DNA sequence: TGCAGTGCCCTACAACCTAGCGGGAGGAAAGAGACCCAGTACTTC. It encodes CSALQPSGRKETQYF.